The 24 T cell receptor beta chains below all came from one sample that was sequenced in a study of neoadjuvant nivolumab and ipilimumab in lung cancer. Clones were read by immunoSEQ multiplex PCR, and TCRdb kept only the in-frame ones, dropping some. The repertoire holds approximately 29,000 clones, with 75% to 85% as singletons. Sequences were derived from tumor tissue, sampled after neoadjuvant nivolumab, alone or with ipilimumab, at or shortly before surgery. These receptors were obtained from an adult with non-small cell lung cancer.

The V call is TRBV6-1, the J call TRBJ2-7, with D possibly being TRBD1 (6 bases). The CDR3 runs to 15 residues. Trimming removed 0 bases from V and 7 bases from J, with 16 bases in between. The germline gives CDR1 MNHNS, CDR2 SASEGT. CDR3 residues: CASSEASGHPWEQYF. The CDR3 nucleotides are TGTGCCAGCAGTGAAGCCTCGGGACACCCTTGGGAGCAGTACTTC.

The chain uses TRBV1 and TRBJ2-1; the table's D gene call, TRBD2, was not cross checked with the DNA. TRBV1 is reported as a pseudogene. This CDR3 is 12 amino acids long. CDR3: CTSSQGEEEQFF. The CDR3 nucleotides are TGCACCAGCAGCCAAGGAGAAGAGGAGCAGTTCTTC.

The chain is built from TRBV30 and TRBJ1-1; D ambiguous. With 2 bases removed from V and 3 bases from J, the gap between germline ends came to 10 bases. This CDR3 has 13 amino acids. The germline V gene encodes CDR1 GTSNPN and CDR2 SVGIG (reference sequence). The CDR3 DNA follows: TGTGCCTGGAGTAAGGGTTTCGACACTGAAGCTTTCTTT. Protein sequence: CAWSKGFDTEAFF. Variable domain in full (rest from reference TRBV30 and TRBJ1-1): SQTIHQWPATLVQPVGSPLSLECTVEGTSNPNLYWYRQAAGRGLQLLFYSVGIGQISSEVPQNLSASRPQDRQFILSSKKLLLSDSGFYLCAWSKGFDTEAFFGQGTRLTVV.

In its sample, this clone was seen once. The chain uses TRBV7-2 and TRBJ2-2; 9 bases map to TRBD1. Germline CDR1 reads SGHTA; CDR2 reads FQGNSA. This CDR3 is built from 19 residues. The V gene end was trimmed by 4 bases and the J gene end by 1 base; junction bases not matched to a gene: 13. The CDR3 coding sequence is TGTGCCAGCAGCTCCCGAGGGACAGGGATAGTGTTGAACACCGGGGAGCTGTTTTTT. Its protein product is CASSSRGTGIVLNTGELFF.

The genes are TRBV29-1 and TRBJ2-7, with 8 bases matching TRBD1. CDR3 length: 13 residues. V lost 3 bases to trimming and J lost 3 bases; unmatched junction nucleotides: 4. In germline, CDR1 is SQVTM, CDR2 ANQGSEA. The DNA for the CDR3 is TGCAGCGTTGACCCCGGACAGGGCTACGAGCAGTACTTC. The encoded protein is CSVDPGQGYEQYF.

The rearrangement links TRBV14 to TRBJ2-3; a weak D match, TRBD2 (5 bases). The length of the CDR3 is 16 residues. Looked up from germline, CDR1 is SGHDN and CDR2 is FVKESK. Trimming took 0 bases from V and 5 from J, leaving 15 bases between them. The CDR3 coding sequence is TGTGCCAGCAGCCAAGACCTCGGGATAGGGAAAGATACGCAGTATTTT. Translated, it gives CASSQDLGIGKDTQYF. Looking up the rest from reference TRBV14 and TRBJ2-3 gives the full variable domain: EAGVTQFPSHSVIEKGQTVTLRCDPISGHDNLYWYRRVMGKEIKFLLHFVKESKQDESGMPNNRFLAERTGGTYSTLKVQPAELEDSGVYFCASSQDLGIGKDTQYFGPGTRLTVL.

The gene calls are TRBV5-6 and TRBJ2-7; 7 nucleotides match TRBD1. After removal of 0 bases from V and 3 bases from J, the junction contained 6 bases not matched to a gene. Germline-derived CDR1 and CDR2 are SGHDT and YYEEEE. The CDR3 runs 15 residues. CDR3 bases: TGTGCCAGCAGCTTGGGACAGGGTAAATTCTACGAGCAGTACTTC. This encodes CASSLGQGKFYEQYF.

This sequence joins TRBV18 and TRBJ1-2; D not certain. Germline CDR1 and CDR2: KGHSH and LQKENI. The CDR3 totals 15 residues. Trimming cost V 2 bases and J 4 bases, with 14 bases left between them. CDR3 loop: CASSPEITDFYGYTF. CDR3 bases: TGTGCCAGCTCACCAGAGATTACAGATTTCTATGGCTACACCTTC.

V is TRBV5-6 and J is TRBJ2-7; 9 bases align to TRBD1. Germline CDR1 SGHDT, CDR2 YYEEEE. V dropped 0 bases and J dropped 6; count of bases not matched to a gene: 10. The CDR3 has 16 residues. The CDR3 DNA sequence: TGTGCCAGCAGCTTGGCGGAACAGGGGGCTGTGGGCGAGCAGTACTTC. This sequence encodes CASSLAEQGAVGEQYF. The full variable domain, in which reference TRBV5-6 and TRBJ2-7 provide the parts outside the CDR3, is DAGVTQSPTHLIKTRGQQVTLRCSPKSGHDTVSWYQQALGQGPQFIFQYYEEEERQRGNFPDRFSGHQFPNYSSELNVNALLLGDSALYLCASSLAEQGAVGEQYFGPGTRLTVT.

The chain carries TRBV6-4 and TRBJ2-3; D is unclear. V dropped 0 bases and J dropped 2 bases, with 9 bases sitting between them. In germline, CDR1 is MRHNA, CDR2 SNTAGT. CDR3 length: 15 residues. CDR3 bases: TGTGCCAGCAGTGACTCGAACGGACCCACAGATACGCAGTATTTT. Amino acid sequence: CASSDSNGPTDTQYF.

The chain joins TRBV7-9 to TRBJ1-1; 9 bases align to TRBD1. CDR1 SEHNR and CDR2 FQNEAQ come from the germline V gene (reference sequence). This CDR3 comprises 16 residues. With 5 bases clipped from V and 3 bases from J, the junction kept 10 bases outside the gene matches. In DNA, the CDR3 is TGTGCCAGCAGCCCTGGGACAGGGATATTGGACACTGAAGCTTTCTTT. Its translation is CASSPGTGILDTEAFF.

A few counts support this clone. The rearrangement joins TRBV5-8 to TRBJ1-5, with 7 positions matching TRBD1. Looked up from germline, CDR1 is SGHTS and CDR2 is YDEGEE. This CDR3 has 13 residues. With V trimmed by 4 bases and J by 4 bases, 2 bases remained unmatched. CDR3 nucleotides: TGTGCCAGCAGCACAGGGGATAATCAGCCCCAGCATTTT. Protein sequence: CASSTGDNQPQHF.

The rearrangement joins TRBV2 to TRBJ1-1, with 7 bases aligning to TRBD1. The germline gives CDR1 SNHLY, CDR2 FYNNEI. J was trimmed by 4 bases and V by 6 bases; bases with no gene match: 8. The CDR3 extends over 14 amino acids. In DNA, the CDR3 is TGTGCCAGCAGAGGGGACAGTCGGGGCACTGAAGCTTTCTTT. Translating gives CASRGDSRGTEAFF.

This clone was seen only once. The chain couples TRBV5-4 to TRBJ2-6; possibly TRBD1 for D (5 bases). This CDR3 is built from 18 residues. The germline CDR1 and CDR2 sequences are SGHNT and YYREEE (reference sequence). The germline V and J ends were trimmed by 4 bases and 0 bases, with 17 bases remaining between them. The CDR3 DNA sequence: TGTGCCAGCAGCACGGCCCCAGGGTCCCGCTCTGGGGCCAACGTCCTGACTTTC. Amino acids: CASSTAPGSRSGANVLTF.

In regard to this clone: This CDR3 is also generated by other DNA sequences in the sample. The V gene is TRBV5-1, the J gene TRBJ2-2; no firm D call. CDR1 and CDR2 from the germline V gene are SGHRS and YFSETQ. Trimming removed 0 bases from V and 6 bases from J, with 6 bases in between. This CDR3 region has 13 residues. In nucleotides, the CDR3 is TGCGCCAGCAGCTTGGAAGGGTCCGGGGAGCTGTTTTTT. As protein: CASSLEGSGELFF.

This clone occurred a few times. The chain combines TRBV7-2 with TRBJ1-3, with TRBD1 matching over 8 bases. V lost 4 bases to trimming and J lost 4 bases; unmatched junction nucleotides: 9. The CDR3 sequence is 16 residues long. The germline gives CDR1 SGHTA, CDR2 FQGNSA. This chain's CDR3 is CASSSPGQESGNTIYF. DNA for the CDR3: TGTGCCAGCAGCTCACCGGGACAGGAGTCCGGAAACACCATATATTTT.

The chain joins TRBV29-1 to TRBJ2-7; possible D gene TRBD1, 6 bases. The V end was cut by 7 bases, the J end by 4 bases, with 14 bases between. CDR3 size: 12 residues. Germline CDR1 is SQVTM and CDR2 is ANQGSEA. DNA of the CDR3: TGCAGCGCCCGGGACACCGCATACGAGCAGTACTTC. Amino acid sequence: CSARDTAYEQYF.

The gene calls are TRBV4-1 and TRBJ2-3, with 15 bases that match TRBD2. CDR3 length: 19 amino acids. Trimming took 3 bases from V and 1 from J; bases not matched to a gene: 8. Germline CDR1 and CDR2: MGHRA and YSYEKL. DNA of the CDR3: TGCGCCAGCAGCCAGAAAGGACTAGCGGGAGGGCCAGGCACAGATACGCAGTATTTT. As protein: CASSQKGLAGGPGTDTQYF.

This clone was observed a few times. V gene TRBV27 combines with J gene TRBJ2-2; unclear D gene. V lost 6 bases and J 5 bases, leaving 4 bases between the germline ends. This CDR3 has 11 amino acids. Germline V gives CDR1 MNHEY, CDR2 SMNVEV (reference sequence). The CDR3 nucleotides read TGTGCCAGCAGGGGAACCGGGGAGCTGTTTTTT. As protein: CASRGTGELFF.

The rearrangement joins TRBV12-1 to TRBJ1-1; TRBD1 is taken as the D call from the table, unchecked against the DNA. TRBV12-1 is recorded as a pseudogene. The CDR3 length is 18 residues. CDR3 DNA: TGTGCCAGCAGCTTTGGGGGACCTAGGGACATCCGGAACACTGAAGCTTTCTTT. Its translation: CASSFGGPRDIRNTEAFF.

V and J are TRBV9 and TRBJ1-2, with D perhaps matching TRBD1 (5 bases). V dropped 3 bases and J dropped 0 bases, with 9 bases sitting between them. The CDR3 totals 14 residues. CDR1 is SGDLS and CDR2 is YYNGEE in the germline V gene. The CDR3, as DNA: TGTGCCAGCAGCGAAGGGGTTACTAACTATGGCTACACCTTC. Translated: CASSEGVTNYGYTF.

The J gene is TRBJ2-1, the V gene TRBV13; 7 bases map to TRBD2. The CDR3 is 16 amino acids. The V gene's germline CDR1 is PRHDT and CDR2 FYEKMQ (reference sequence). With 3 bases clipped from V and 8 bases from J, the junction kept 13 bases outside the gene matches. CDR3 DNA sequence: TGTGCCAGCAGCTTCCTGCGGGAGCCCGCAATACATGAGCAGTTCTTC. Amino acid sequence: CASSFLREPAIHEQFF. Variable domain in full (rest from reference TRBV13 and TRBJ2-1): AAGVIQSPRHLIKEKRETATLKCYPIPRHDTVYWYQQGPGQDPQFLISFYEKMQSDKGSIPDRFSAQQFSDYHSELNMSSLELGDSALYFCASSFLREPAIHEQFFGPGTRLTVL.

This chain links TRBV5-1 with TRBJ2-7; 10 nucleotides line up with TRBD1. Germline V gene lookup returns CDR1 SGHRS and CDR2 YFSETQ. The CDR3 length is 17 residues. V trimming: 4 bases; J trimming: 2 bases; junction bases outside the gene matches: 12. This CDR3 reads CASSLGTGEIRAYEQYF. CDR3 nucleotides: TGCGCCAGCAGCCTCGGGACAGGGGAAATTCGCGCCTACGAGCAGTACTTC.

In this sample, this clone turned up a few times. J is TRBJ1-2 and V is TRBV6-6; TRBD1 aligns across 9 bases. The ends lost 8 bases at V and 8 bases at J; junction bases unmatched: 12. The CDR3 has 14 residues. In germline, CDR1 is MNHNY, CDR2 SVGAGI (reference sequence). The CDR3 DNA reads TGTGCCAGCGGCGACGGACAGGGGTCGATCGGCTACACCTTC. Residues: CASGDGQGSIGYTF.